This entry describes one T cell receptor (beta chain). Antigen specificity is unknown. The sample originates from a study of the immune and genomic landscape of osteosarcoma. At the level of the study: Diagnosis ages spanned roughly 5-81 years, median around 25. Poor-risk disease predominated: more than 71% unfavorable response, over 60% deceased.

Here immunoSEQ multiplex PCR was the method, and the copy in TCRdb shows in-frame clones only, minus some. The table lists about 1,300 clones, roughly 77% of them singletons. The study's findings and limits: Reference clonality came from outside normal skin and healthy blood, not matched tissue.

Germline V CDR1 and CDR2: ENHRY, SYGVKD. This CDR3 spans 14 amino acids. J was trimmed by 5 bases and V by 4 bases; bases with no gene match: 4. This sequence joins TRBV10-3 and TRBJ2-3; 9 bases are shared with TRBD2. The material sequenced was primary tumor tissue from the femur. This TCR came from a man under 40 with osteosarcoma. CDR3 DNA: TGTGCCATCAGTGTCCCAGCGGGGGGAGATACGCAGTATTTT. Translation: CAISVPAGGDTQYF.